What follows are 4 T cell receptor beta chains derived from one specimen sequenced in a study of blood T cell repertoires in COVID-19. Repertoires were generated with immunoSEQ multiplex PCR, while TCRdb's copy carries only in-frame clones and drops some. The sample has about 170,000 clones, less than 85% seen once; the top ten hold approximately 7%. Sequences were obtained from peripheral blood. The source is a woman in her thirties or forties with COVID-19, enrolled during active disease.

This clone was counted a few times. The rearrangement joins TRBV27 to TRBJ1-6; possibly TRBD1 for D (5 bases). Germline CDR1 is MNHEY and CDR2 is SMNVEV (reference sequence). V was trimmed by 8 bases and J by 6 bases, leaving 17 bases between them. The CDR3 is made up of 15 amino acids. In DNA form, the CDR3 reads TGTGCCAGCTCCTTCCGGCAGGGTGGTAATTCACCCCTCCACTTT. As protein: CASSFRQGGNSPLHF.

The chain combines TRBV6-2 or TRBV6-3 with TRBJ1-5; 8 bases match TRBD1. J was trimmed by 7 bases and V by 5 bases; bases with no gene match: 4. This CDR3 is built from 13 residues. Germline assignment: CDR1 MNHEY and CDR2 SVGEGT. The DNA for the CDR3 is TGTGCCAGCAGTAGACAGGGGACCCAGCCCCAGCATTTT. Its protein is CASSRQGTQPQHF.

CDR3 in DNA: TGTGCCACCGGATCTTGGAGAGGGATACCTTACGAGCAGTACTTC. This encodes CATGSWRGIPYEQYF. This chain connects TRBV3-1 (or the pseudogene TRBV3-2) to TRBJ2-7; D might be TRBD2 (5 bases). Trimming took off 10 bases at V and 4 bases at J, with 23 bases between the two ends. The CDR3 is 15 amino acids. Germline V gene data show CDR1 as LGHDT and CDR2 as YNNKEL (reference sequence).

The chain links TRBV7-8 to TRBJ2-7; 7 bases are shared with TRBD2. The CDR3 spans 15 residues. From germline, CDR1 is SGHVS and CDR2 FQNEAQ. The ends lost 2 bases at V and 3 bases at J; junction bases unmatched: 7. The CDR3 loop is CASSLSGLDGYEQYF. In DNA, the CDR3 is TGTGCCAGCAGCTTATCCGGACTAGACGGCTACGAGCAGTACTTC.